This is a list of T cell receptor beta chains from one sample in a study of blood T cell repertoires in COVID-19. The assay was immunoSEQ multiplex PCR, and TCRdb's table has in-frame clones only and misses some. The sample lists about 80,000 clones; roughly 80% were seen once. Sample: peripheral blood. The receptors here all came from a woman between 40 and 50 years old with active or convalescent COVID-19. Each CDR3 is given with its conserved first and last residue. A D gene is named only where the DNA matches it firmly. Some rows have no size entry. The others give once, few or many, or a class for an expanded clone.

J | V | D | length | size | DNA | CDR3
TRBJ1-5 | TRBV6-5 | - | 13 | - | TGTGCCAGCAGTTACGGGGCGACTCAGCCCCAGCATTTT | CASSYGATQPQHF
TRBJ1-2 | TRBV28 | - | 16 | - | TGTGCCAGCAGTTTGGAGCCGGGTCGAGCTAACTATGGCTACACCTTC | CASSLEPGRANYGYTF
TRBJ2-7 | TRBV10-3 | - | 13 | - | TGTGCCATCAGTGAATTCGGGACCTACGAGCAGTACTTC | CAISEFGTYEQYF
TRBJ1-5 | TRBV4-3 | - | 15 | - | TGCGCCAGCAGCCAAGAAGCCACTTCCAACCCCCCCCAGCATTTT | CASSQEATSNPPQHF
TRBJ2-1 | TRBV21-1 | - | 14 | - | TGTGCCAGCAGCACCCGGGACAGGCACAATGAGCAGTTCTTC | CASSTRDRHNEQFF
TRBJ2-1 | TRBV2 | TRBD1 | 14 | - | TGTGCCAGCACCAAGGACAGGGCGTACAATGAGCAGTTCTTC | CASTKDRAYNEQFF
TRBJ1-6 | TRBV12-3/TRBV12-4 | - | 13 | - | TGTGCCAGCAGTTACAGTGGGGCTTCACCCCTCCACTTT | CASSYSGASPLHF
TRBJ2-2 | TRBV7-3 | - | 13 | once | TGTGCCAGCAGCTTAAGTGGGAGCGGGGAGCTGTTTTTT | CASSLSGSGELFF
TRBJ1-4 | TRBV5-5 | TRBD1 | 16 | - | TGTGCCAGCAGCTCGGTAAGGGACAGGGGGCCTGAAAAACTGTTTTTT | CASSSVRDRGPEKLFF
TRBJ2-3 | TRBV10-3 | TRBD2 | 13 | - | TGTGCCATCAGGGGACTAGCGGGAGATACGCAGTATTTT | CAIRGLAGDTQYF
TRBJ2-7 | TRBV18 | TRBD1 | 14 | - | TGTGCCAGCTCACCAGGGACAGTCTCCTACGAGCAGTACTTC | CASSPGTVSYEQYF
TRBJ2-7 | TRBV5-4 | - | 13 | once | TGTGCCAGCAGCTTGGAGGGGGTCTACGAGCAGTACTTC | CASSLEGVYEQYF
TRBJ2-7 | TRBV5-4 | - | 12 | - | TGTGCCAGCGCTGGAGGACGCTACGAGCAGTACTTC | CASAGGRYEQYF
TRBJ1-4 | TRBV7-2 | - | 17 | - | TGTGCCAGCAGCCTGGGGGGGGCTGGACCAACTAATGAAAAACTGTTTTTT | CASSLGGAGPTNEKLFF
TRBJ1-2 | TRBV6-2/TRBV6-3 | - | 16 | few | TGTGCCAGCAGTTATAGCGGGGCAGGGATGCCTGGGAGCTACACCTTC | CASSYSGAGMPGSYTF
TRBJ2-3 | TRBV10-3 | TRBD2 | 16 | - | TGTGCCATCAGTGGGGGCGGGAGTGTCAGTACAGATACGCAGTATTTT | CAISGGGSVSTDTQYF
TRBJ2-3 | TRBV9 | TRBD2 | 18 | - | TGTGCCAGCAGCAGGACTAGCGGGGGGACCGTTAGCACAGATACGCAGTATTTT | CASSRTSGGTVSTDTQYF
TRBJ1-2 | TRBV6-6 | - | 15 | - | TGTGCCAGCAGTTACTCGGAGGGCGCCGGTTATGGCTACACCTTC | CASSYSEGAGYGYTF
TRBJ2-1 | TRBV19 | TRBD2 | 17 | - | TGTGCCAGTAGTATTTCTGGGAGGGGACTAGGACGAAATGAGCAGTTCTTC | CASSISGRGLGRNEQFF
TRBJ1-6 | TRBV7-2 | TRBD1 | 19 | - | TGTGCCAGCAGCTTAGCAGGAATAGGACAGGGGGCCTATAATTCACCCCTCCACTTT | CASSLAGIGQGAYNSPLHF
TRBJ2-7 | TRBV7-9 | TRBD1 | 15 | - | TGTGCCAGCAGCTTCGGACAGGCAGGCTCCTACGAGCAGTACTTC | CASSFGQAGSYEQYF
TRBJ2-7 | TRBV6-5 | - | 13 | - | TGTGCCAGCAGTTACGGCCCCTCCTACGAGCAGTACTTC | CASSYGPSYEQYF
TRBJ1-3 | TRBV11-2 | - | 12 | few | TGTGCCAGCAGCCATCCCCGAGACACCATATATTTT | CASSHPRDTIYF
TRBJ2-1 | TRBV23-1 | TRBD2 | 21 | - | TGCGCCAGCAGTCGGGGTGACTCCGGGACTAGCGCAAATTTCTCCTACAATGAGCAGTTCTTC | CASSRGDSGTSANFSYNEQFF
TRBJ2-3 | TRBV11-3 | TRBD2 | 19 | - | TGTGCCAGCAGCTTAGGGTCAGCGGCTAGCGGGATCGGCGCAGATACGCAGTATTTT | CASSLGSAASGIGADTQYF
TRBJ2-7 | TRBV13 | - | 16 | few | TGTGCCAGCAGCCCGACGGGGAATGGGGGCGGCTACGAGCAGTACTTC | CASSPTGNGGGYEQYF
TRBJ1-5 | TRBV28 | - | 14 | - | TGTGCCAGCAGTTTAGCGTCTAGCAATCAGCCCCAGCATTTT | CASSLASSNQPQHF
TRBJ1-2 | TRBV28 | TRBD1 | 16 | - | TGTGCCAGCAGCGGACAGGGCGTAGGGGACCTCTATGGCTACACCTTC | CASSGQGVGDLYGYTF
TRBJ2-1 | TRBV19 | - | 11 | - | TGTGCCAGCCGGGACTACAATGAGCAGTTCTTC | CASRDYNEQFF
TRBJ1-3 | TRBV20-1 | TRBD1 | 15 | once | TGCAGTGCTAGTTTCCAGGGGGCCGCTGGAAACACCATATATTTT | CSASFQGAAGNTIYF
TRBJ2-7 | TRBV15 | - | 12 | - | TGTGCCACCAGAGGACTCGGGAACGAGCAGTACTTC | CATRGLGNEQYF
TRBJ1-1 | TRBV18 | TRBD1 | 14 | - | TGTGCCAGCTCACCCAGGGGGGACCACACTGAAGCTTTCTTT | CASSPRGDHTEAFF
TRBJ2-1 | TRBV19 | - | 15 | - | TGTGCCAGTAGGAGTACGGGGGTCTCCTACAATGAGCAGTTCTTC | CASRSTGVSYNEQFF
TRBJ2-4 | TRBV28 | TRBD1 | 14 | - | TGTGCCAGCAGTTTCACAGGGGGCAGGGTCATTCAGTACTTC | CASSFTGGRVIQYF
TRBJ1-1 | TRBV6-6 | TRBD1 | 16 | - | TGTGCCAGCAGTCGAGACAGGGGGAACATGAACACTGAAGCTTTCTTT | CASSRDRGNMNTEAFF
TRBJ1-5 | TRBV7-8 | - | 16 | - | TGTGCCAGCAGCTTAGATCCGGGCGGGGGCAATCAGCCCCAGCATTTT | CASSLDPGGGNQPQHF
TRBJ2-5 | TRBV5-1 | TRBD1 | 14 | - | TGCGCCAGCAGCGCTACAGGGGGTGGCGAGACCCAGTACTTC | CASSATGGGETQYF
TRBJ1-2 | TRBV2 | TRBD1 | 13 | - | TGTGCCAGCATATCGGACAGGGTGTATGGCTACACCTTC | CASISDRVYGYTF
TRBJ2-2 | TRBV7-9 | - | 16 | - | TGTGCCAGCAGGCAAGAGGGACACCAGAACACCGGGGAGCTGTTTTTT | CASRQEGHQNTGELFF
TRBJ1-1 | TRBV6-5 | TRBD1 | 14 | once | TGTGCCAGCAGTTTACAGGGGGCGCAGGTTGAAGCTTTCTTT | CASSLQGAQVEAFF
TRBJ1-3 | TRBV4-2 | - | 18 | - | TGTGCCAGCAGCCAAGATCGCGTACAGGTCCCCTTCGGAAACACCATATATTTT | CASSQDRVQVPFGNTIYF
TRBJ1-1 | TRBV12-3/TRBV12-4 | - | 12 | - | TGTGCCAGCAGTTTCGCCATCAACGGGGCTTTCTTT | CASSFAINGAFF
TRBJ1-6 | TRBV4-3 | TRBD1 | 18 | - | TGCGCCAGCAGCCAAGATCCCCCCGGGACAGCGATCAATTCACCCCTCCACTTT | CASSQDPPGTAINSPLHF
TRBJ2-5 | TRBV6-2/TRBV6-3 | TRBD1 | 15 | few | TGTGCCAGCAGTTACAAGGACAGGTCGTGGGAGACCCAGTACTTC | CASSYKDRSWETQYF
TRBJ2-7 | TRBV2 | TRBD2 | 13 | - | TGTGCCTCAGCAAGCGGGACCTCCTACGAGCAGTACTTC | CASASGTSYEQYF
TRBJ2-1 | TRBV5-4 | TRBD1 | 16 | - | TGTGCCAGCAGCTTGACAGGGGGCTTCTCCTACAATGAGCAGTTCTTC | CASSLTGGFSYNEQFF
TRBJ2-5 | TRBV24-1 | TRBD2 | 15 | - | TGTGCCACCAGTGACCCCGGGGGGGGCCAAGAGACCCAGTACTTC | CATSDPGGGQETQYF
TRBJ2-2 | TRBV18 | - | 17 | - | TGTGCCAGCTCACCAACCAAAGAGGGGAGGAGGACCGGGGAGCTGTTTTTT | CASSPTKEGRRTGELFF
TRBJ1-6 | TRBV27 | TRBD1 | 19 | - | TGTGCCAGCAGCCATAATCGTTACAGGGGAGCCCAAGTGGGTTCACCCCTCCACTTT | CASSHNRYRGAQVGSPLHF
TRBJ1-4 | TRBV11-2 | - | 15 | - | TGTGCCAGCAGCTTCTCCTTACAGTTTAATGAAAAACTGTTTTTT | CASSFSLQFNEKLFF
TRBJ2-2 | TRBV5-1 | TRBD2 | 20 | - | TGCGCCAGCAGACGAACTCCGACTAGCGGGGGGGCCTCCAACACCGGGGAGCTGTTTTTT | CASRRTPTSGGASNTGELFF
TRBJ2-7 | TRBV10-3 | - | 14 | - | TGTGCCATCAAGCGCGACAGTCTCGGCTCCGAGCAGTACTTC | CAIKRDSLGSEQYF
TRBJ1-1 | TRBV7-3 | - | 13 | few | TGTGCCAGCTTTGGTGGGGCAGTCTATGAAGCTTTCTTT | CASFGGAVYEAFF
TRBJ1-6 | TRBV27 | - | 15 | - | TGTGCCAGCAGTTTATCCCACATACGTAATTCACCCCTCCACTTT | CASSLSHIRNSPLHF
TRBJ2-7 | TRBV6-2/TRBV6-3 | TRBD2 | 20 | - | TGTGCCAGCAGTTACGGTTTCTGGGTTGGTGCCGGGACTAGCAACTACGAGCAGTACTTC | CASSYGFWVGAGTSNYEQYF
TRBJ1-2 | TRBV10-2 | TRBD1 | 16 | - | TGCGCCAGCGGAGAACAGGGGATTAGGCTTAACTATGGCTACACCTTC | CASGEQGIRLNYGYTF
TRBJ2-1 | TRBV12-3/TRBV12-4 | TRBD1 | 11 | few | TGTGCCAGCAGCCATGGGACAGGCAAGTTCTTC | CASSHGTGKFF
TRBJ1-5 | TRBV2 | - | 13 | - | TGTGCCAGCATCAGTAACAACAATCAGCCCCAGCATTTT | CASISNNNQPQHF
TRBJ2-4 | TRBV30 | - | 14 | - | TGTGCCTGGAGGAAGTTTGGGGGGAAAAACATTCAGTACTTC | CAWRKFGGKNIQYF